This TCR beta chain was documented in a study of response to subunit inactivated influenza vaccine. Overall study results and limits: Authors suggested few new T cells are recruited by each seasonal influenza vaccination.

TCRdb reprocessed the RT-PCR reads with MiXCR, giving one entry per CDR3 protein. The sample records over 800,000 distinct CDR3 sequences, 21% being singletons. The CDR3 is 14 residues long. The V gene lost 3 bases and the J gene lost 2 bases, with 11 bases spanning the gap. Germline values: CDR1 LGHNA, CDR2 YNFKEQ. This clonotype was observed a few times. The antigen remains unidentified. The TCR comes from a man aged 45-65 years who received an inactivated influenza vaccine. The sequences come from PBMCs from blood, collected roughly 5 days after vaccination. V and J are TRBV4-2 and TRBJ2-7; D remains unclear. Here the CDR3 DNA reads TGTGCCAGCAGCCACCCCTGGAGCCCCTACGAGCAGTACTTC. Encoded protein: CASSHPWSPYEQYF.